These T cell receptor beta chains were read from a single sample in a study of neurological immune-mediated disorders. TCRdb independently ran MiXCR on the 5' RACE reads; one entry per CDR3 protein. The sample yields about 55,000 distinct CDR3 sequences, approximately 4.4% seen once. The sequenced material came from PBMCs. All receptors derive from a man aged 50 to 60 with multiple sclerosis. Both conserved end residues are part of each CDR3. Fields, in order: clone size, V gene, D gene, J gene, CDR3 protein, CDR3 DNA. D genes are given only for firm matches. Some rows mark clone size as missing; the rest say once, few, many or name a class of expanded clone.

clone_size: many; v_call: TRBV7-8; d_call: TRBD2; j_call: TRBJ2-7; cdr3_aa: CASSYSVPSGSGEQYF; cdr3_nt: TGTGCCAGCAGCTACTCCGTTCCTAGCGGGAGTGGTGAGCAGTACTTC
clone_size: many; v_call: TRBV20-1; d_call: TRBD1; j_call: TRBJ2-7; cdr3_aa: CSARGTENYEQYF; cdr3_nt: TGCAGTGCTAGGGGGACAGAAAACTACGAGCAGTACTTC
clone_size: many; v_call: TRBV9; d_call: TRBD2; j_call: TRBJ2-3; cdr3_aa: CASSWGLAASTDTQYF; cdr3_nt: TGTGCCAGCAGCTGGGGACTAGCAGCTAGCACAGATACGCAGTATTTT
clone_size: .; v_call: TRBV18; d_call: TRBD1; j_call: TRBJ2-3; cdr3_aa: CASSPNRGGTDTQYF; cdr3_nt: TGTGCCAGCTCACCGAACAGGGGAGGCACAGATACGCAGTATTTT
clone_size: many; v_call: TRBV13; d_call: TRBD2; j_call: TRBJ2-7; cdr3_aa: CASSFHGLAGVEQYF; cdr3_nt: TGTGCCAGCAGCTTCCACGGACTAGCGGGAGTCGAGCAGTACTTC
clone_size: .; v_call: TRBV7-9; d_call: .; j_call: TRBJ2-6; cdr3_aa: CASSPGHRPSSGANVLTF; cdr3_nt: TGTGCCAGCAGCCCGGGACATCGTCCGAGCTCTGGGGCCAACGTCCTGACTTTC
clone_size: many; v_call: TRBV29-1; d_call: TRBD2; j_call: TRBJ2-3; cdr3_aa: CSVILAGGLDTQYF; cdr3_nt: TGCAGCGTTATACTAGCGGGAGGGCTAGATACGCAGTATTTT
clone_size: many; v_call: TRBV6-1; d_call: .; j_call: TRBJ1-1; cdr3_aa: CASSETYRAEAFF; cdr3_nt: TGTGCCAGCAGTGAAACTTACAGGGCAGAAGCTTTCTTT
clone_size: many; v_call: TRBV28; d_call: .; j_call: TRBJ2-1; cdr3_aa: CASIRIGSCNEQFF; cdr3_nt: TGTGCCAGCATCCGAATCGGGAGTTGTAATGAGCAGTTCTTC
clone_size: many; v_call: TRBV10-3; d_call: .; j_call: TRBJ1-6; cdr3_aa: CAISDRGSPLHF; cdr3_nt: TGTGCCATCAGTGACAGGGGTTCACCCCTCCACTTT
clone_size: many; v_call: TRBV5-6; d_call: .; j_call: TRBJ1-5; cdr3_aa: CASSSGAHNQPQNF; cdr3_nt: TGTGCCAGCAGCTCGGGGGCCCACAATCAGCCCCAGAATTTT
clone_size: many; v_call: TRBV5-6; d_call: .; j_call: TRBJ2-2; cdr3_aa: CASSFGGNTGELFF; cdr3_nt: TGTGCCAGCAGCTTTGGTGGGAACACCGGGGAGCTGTTTTTT
clone_size: many; v_call: TRBV5-1; d_call: .; j_call: TRBJ2-5; cdr3_aa: CASSSRGDIETQYF; cdr3_nt: TGCGCCAGCAGCTCGAGGGGAGATATAGAGACCCAGTACTTC
clone_size: many; v_call: TRBV20-1; d_call: .; j_call: TRBJ1-5; cdr3_aa: CSAKRVAGPQHF; cdr3_nt: TGCAGTGCTAAGAGGGTCGCAGGACCCCAGCATTTT
clone_size: many; v_call: TRBV27; d_call: TRBD1; j_call: TRBJ1-4; cdr3_aa: CASSLRQGTNEKLFF; cdr3_nt: TGTGCCAGCAGCCTCAGACAGGGAACTAATGAAAAACTGTTTTTT
clone_size: few; v_call: TRBV6-1; d_call: TRBD1; j_call: TRBJ1-2; cdr3_aa: CASRDRAYGYTF; cdr3_nt: TGTGCCAGCAGGGACAGGGCTTACGGCTACACCTTC
clone_size: .; v_call: TRBV27; d_call: .; j_call: TRBJ1-2; cdr3_aa: CASSLSGNGYTF; cdr3_nt: TGTGCCAGCAGTTTATCGGGGAACGGCTACACCTTC
clone_size: few; v_call: TRBV20-1; d_call: .; j_call: TRBJ1-5; cdr3_aa: CSASSGGRQPQHF; cdr3_nt: TGCAGTGCTTCCTCGGGGGGGAGGCAGCCCCAGCATTTT
clone_size: many; v_call: TRBV5-6; d_call: .; j_call: TRBJ1-5; cdr3_aa: CASSFWGNQPQHF; cdr3_nt: TGTGCCAGCAGCTTCTGGGGCAATCAGCCCCAGCATTTT
clone_size: many; v_call: TRBV11-2; d_call: .; j_call: TRBJ2-2; cdr3_aa: CASSFRGNTGELFF; cdr3_nt: TGTGCCAGCAGCTTCAGGGGCAACACCGGGGAGCTGTTTTTT
clone_size: many; v_call: TRBV7-2; d_call: TRBD1; j_call: TRBJ2-3; cdr3_aa: CASSSDRASQYF; cdr3_nt: TGTGCCAGCAGCTCAGACAGGGCGAGTCAGTATTTT
clone_size: few; v_call: TRBV5-1; d_call: .; j_call: TRBJ2-5; cdr3_aa: CASSLEEGTQYF; cdr3_nt: TGCGCCAGCAGCTTGGAGGAGGGGACCCAGTACTTC
clone_size: .; v_call: TRBV5-1; d_call: .; j_call: TRBJ2-2; cdr3_aa: CASSPEEGITPGELFF; cdr3_nt: TGCGCCAGCAGCCCGGAGGAGGGAATAACCCCCGGGGAGCTGTTTTTT
clone_size: many; v_call: TRBV28; d_call: .; j_call: TRBJ1-3; cdr3_aa: CASSRAARGNTIYF; cdr3_nt: TGTGCCAGCAGTCGGGCGGCGCGAGGAAACACCATATATTTT
clone_size: many; v_call: TRBV7-2; d_call: .; j_call: TRBJ2-3; cdr3_aa: CASSSYGADTQYF; cdr3_nt: TGTGCCAGCAGCTCCTACGGAGCAGATACGCAGTATTTT
clone_size: .; v_call: TRBV7-9; d_call: .; j_call: TRBJ2-1; cdr3_aa: CASSLRGSGRNNEQFF; cdr3_nt: TGTGCCAGCAGCTTGAGGGGCTCGGGGAGAAACAATGAGCAGTTCTTC
clone_size: many; v_call: TRBV5-6; d_call: TRBD1; j_call: TRBJ2-3; cdr3_aa: CASSLTGVISTDTQYF; cdr3_nt: TGTGCCAGCAGCCTAACAGGGGTCATTAGCACAGATACGCAGTATTTT
clone_size: few; v_call: TRBV3-1; d_call: .; j_call: TRBJ2-3; cdr3_aa: CASSQGLGATDTQYF; cdr3_nt: TGTGCCAGCAGCCAAGGACTAGGTGCTACAGATACGCAGTATTTT
clone_size: few; v_call: TRBV5-1; d_call: TRBD1; j_call: TRBJ1-1; cdr3_aa: CASRDRDRGLSGTEAFF; cdr3_nt: TGCGCCAGCCGCGACCGGGACAGGGGGCTTTCTGGCACTGAAGCTTTCTTT
clone_size: .; v_call: TRBV20-1; d_call: TRBD1; j_call: TRBJ2-4; cdr3_aa: CSARDTGEAKNIQYF; cdr3_nt: TGCAGTGCTAGAGATACAGGGGAGGCCAAAAACATTCAGTACTTC